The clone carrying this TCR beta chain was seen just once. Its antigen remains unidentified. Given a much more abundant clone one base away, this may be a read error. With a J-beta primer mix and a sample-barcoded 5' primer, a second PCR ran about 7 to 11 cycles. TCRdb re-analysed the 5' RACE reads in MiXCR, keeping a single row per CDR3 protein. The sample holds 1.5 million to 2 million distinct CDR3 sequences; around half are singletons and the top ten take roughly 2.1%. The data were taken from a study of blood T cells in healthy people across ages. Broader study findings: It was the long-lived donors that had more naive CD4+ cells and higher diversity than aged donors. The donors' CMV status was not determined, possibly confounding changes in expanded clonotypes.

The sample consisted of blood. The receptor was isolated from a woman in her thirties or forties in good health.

The CDR3 DNA sequence: TGCAGCCCCTGCGGGACTAGCCTTTACGGGCAGTACTTC. This gives the protein CSPCGTSLYGQYF. This chain uses TRBV29-1 with TRBJ2-7; 9 positions agree with TRBD2. The germline gives CDR1 SQVTM, CDR2 ANQGSEA. This CDR3 contains 13 residues.